This is a list of T cell receptor beta chains from one sample in a study of post-analysis software for immune sequencing data. TCRdb re-analysed the PCR reads in MiXCR, keeping a single row per CDR3 protein. The data contain about 400,000 distinct CDR3 sequences, approximately 33% of them seen just once; the ten biggest clones take up roughly 13%. The specimen sequenced was blood. Receptors were obtained from a girl aged 10-17 years with multiple sclerosis. CDR3s include the opening cysteine and the closing phenylalanine or tryptophan. D genes are given only for firm matches. Clone size, where shown, is once, few, many, or a class for clones that have expanded.

j_call d_call v_call clone_size cdr3_nt cdr3_aa
TRBJ1-2 TRBD1 TRBV12-3/TRBV12-4 NA TGTGCCAGCAGTTCGACAGGGGGCCGCTATGGCTACACCTTC CASSSTGGRYGYTF
TRBJ2-7 TRBD1 TRBV4-1 NA TGCGCCAGCAGCTGGGATTCGACAGGGTGGGACGAGCAGTACTTC CASSWDSTGWDEQYF
TRBJ2-7 NA TRBV7-2 NA TGTGCCAGCAGCTTAGATAGCGCTAAAGCCGAGCAGTACTTC CASSLDSAKAEQYF
TRBJ1-2 NA TRBV6-2/TRBV6-3 NA TGTGCCAGCAGTTCCTCAGTACCCTATGGCTACACCTTC CASSSSVPYGYTF
TRBJ1-2 TRBD1 TRBV12-3/TRBV12-4 many TGTGCCAGCAGTCCCGGGACAGGGAATGGCTACACCTTC CASSPGTGNGYTF
TRBJ2-1 TRBD2 TRBV20-1 few TGCAGTGCTAGTTCCGGGACTAGCGGTTACAATGAGCAGTTCTTC CSASSGTSGYNEQFF
TRBJ2-7 NA TRBV5-8 few TGTGCCAGCAGCTTGGGACAGCTTCACTACGAGCAGTACTTC CASSLGQLHYEQYF
TRBJ1-2 NA TRBV7-9 NA TGTGTCAGCAGCCCCATCGATTTAGGGCAAAGACTCTATGGCTACACCTTC CVSSPIDLGQRLYGYTF
TRBJ1-2 NA TRBV3-1 NA TGTGCCAGCAGCCAGCCTGGAGGGAGGTATGGCTACACCTTC CASSQPGGRYGYTF
TRBJ2-1 NA TRBV5-1 NA TGCGCCAGCAGCCCCAGCCTGCCGGGGTCTCCGGATGAGCAGTTCTTC CASSPSLPGSPDEQFF
TRBJ1-4 TRBD1 TRBV4-2 NA TGTGCCAGCAGCCAAGATTCGGGGACAGCTAATGAAAAACTGTTTTTT CASSQDSGTANEKLFF
TRBJ2-5 TRBD1 TRBV5-5 NA TGTGCCAGCAGCTGGGGACAGGGGCGCAATGAGCAGTACTTC CASSWGQGRNEQYF
TRBJ2-3 NA TRBV28 NA TGTGCCACCGGGCGGACAGATACGCAGTATTTT CATGRTDTQYF
TRBJ2-3 NA TRBV20-1 NA TGCAGTGCTGGCCAAAGCACAGTTACGCAGTATTTT CSAGQSTVTQYF
TRBJ2-7 NA TRBV5-1 NA TGCGCCAGCAGCGATGAGGGGGGGACCTACGAGCAGTACTTC CASSDEGGTYEQYF
TRBJ2-1 NA TRBV7-2 NA TGTGCCAGCAGCTTAGTGAGGGTTGAGCAGTTCTTC CASSLVRVEQFF
TRBJ1-5 NA TRBV4-1 NA TGCGCCAGCAGCCAAGATCCTGGGGGAAGCAATCAGCCCCAGCATTTT CASSQDPGGSNQPQHF
TRBJ2-5 TRBD2 TRBV11-2 few TGTGCCAGCAGCTCCCATCGGGGGGGGCGAGAGACCCAGTACTTC CASSSHRGGRETQYF
TRBJ2-5 NA TRBV5-1 NA TGCGCCAGCAGCTTGCGGGGGGCACCCCTCACGGAGACCCAGTACTTC CASSLRGAPLTETQYF
TRBJ2-5 TRBD1 TRBV20-1 NA TGCAGTGCTTGGGACAGCACTAAAGAGACCCAGTACTTC CSAWDSTKETQYF
TRBJ1-6 NA TRBV7-9 NA TGTGCCAGCAGCTTAGGAATCAGGGGACCTAATTCACCCCTCCACTTT CASSLGIRGPNSPLHF
TRBJ1-6 NA TRBV12-3/TRBV12-4 NA TGTGCCAGCAGTTTTGGGGGCAGCTCCTATAATTCACCCCTCCACTTT CASSFGGSSYNSPLHF
TRBJ1-1 NA TRBV15 NA TGTGCCACCAGCAGAGGACAGGTTAGGAGTAACACTGAAGCTTTCTTT CATSRGQVRSNTEAFF
TRBJ2-3 NA TRBV6-5 NA TGTGCCAGCGGAAAAAGGGGGGATACGCAGTATTTT CASGKRGDTQYF
TRBJ1-2 TRBD1 TRBV6-5 many TGTGCCAGCAGTTACTCCAGGGGGTATGGCTACACCTTC CASSYSRGYGYTF
TRBJ2-3 NA TRBV7-9 NA TGTGCCAGCAGCTTCCCCCGCACAGATACGCAGTATTTT CASSFPRTDTQYF
TRBJ2-4 NA TRBV15 few TGTGCCACCAGCAGAGACAGGGGAGGTATTGGGATAGCCAAAAACATTCAGTACTTC CATSRDRGGIGIAKNIQYF